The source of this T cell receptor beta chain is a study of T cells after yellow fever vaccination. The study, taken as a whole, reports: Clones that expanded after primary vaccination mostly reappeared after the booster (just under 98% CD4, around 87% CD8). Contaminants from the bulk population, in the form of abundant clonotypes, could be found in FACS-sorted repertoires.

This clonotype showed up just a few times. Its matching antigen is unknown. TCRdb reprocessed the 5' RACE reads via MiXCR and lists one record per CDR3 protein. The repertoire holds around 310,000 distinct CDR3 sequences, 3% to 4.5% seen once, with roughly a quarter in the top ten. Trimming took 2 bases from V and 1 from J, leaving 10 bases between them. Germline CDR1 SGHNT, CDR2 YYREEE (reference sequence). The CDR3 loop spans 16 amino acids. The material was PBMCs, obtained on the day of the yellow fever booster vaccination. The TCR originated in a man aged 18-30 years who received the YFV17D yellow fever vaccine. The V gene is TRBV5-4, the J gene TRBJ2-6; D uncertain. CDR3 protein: CASSFTIVSGANVLTF. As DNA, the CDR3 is TGTGCCAGCAGCTTTACCATCGTTTCTGGGGCCAACGTCCTGACTTTC.